The 6 T cell receptor beta chains presented below share a single source sample, sequenced in a study of cytomegalovirus exposure and HLA in healthy donors. PCR employed 60 Vbeta and 13 Jbeta primers. TCRdb's copy holds only in-frame clones and misses some; the assay was immunoSEQ multiplex PCR. The data hold around 91,000 clones, with approximately 84% observed a single time. Source material: PBMCs. Receptors originate from a man between 18 and 29 years old in good health and CMV-seronegative.

The genes are TRBV6-1 and TRBJ2-6; D possibly corresponds to TRBD1 (6 bases). V lost 3 bases, J lost 4 bases, and 10 bases lay in between. The germline V gene has CDR1 MNHNS and CDR2 SASEGT. This CDR3 region has 15 residues. CDR3 amino acids: CASSDRGAGANVLTF. CDR3 coding DNA: TGTGCCAGCAGTGACAGGGGTGCAGGGGCCAACGTCCTGACTTTC.

This clone was seen only a few times. The genes are TRBV7-3 and TRBJ2-1; 12 bases fit TRBD1. The CDR3 spans 17 residues. Germline-derived CDR1 and CDR2 are SGHTA and FQGTGA. V lost 1 base and J lost 7; bases outside the gene matches: 8. The CDR3 DNA is TGTGCCAGCAGCTTAAGCGGGACAGGGGGCGCGTTAAATGAGCAGTTCTTC. Residues: CASSLSGTGGALNEQFF.

The CDR3 sequence is CASSYMPGEGTEAFF. The CDR3 DNA reads as TGTGCCAGCAGTTATATGCCAGGGGAGGGCACTGAAGCTTTCTTT. This rearrangement joins TRBV6-6 to TRBJ1-1; possibly TRBD1 for D (6 bases). The V end was cut by 3 bases, the J end by 4 bases, with 15 bases between. CDR1 is MNHNY, CDR2 SVGAGI, per germline (reference sequence). The CDR3 has 15 amino acids.

This clone was seen once. This CDR3 reads CASSEQQTNEKLFF. Written as DNA, the CDR3 is TGTGCCAGCTCAGAACAGCAGACTAATGAAAAACTGTTTTTT. The chain links TRBV18 to TRBJ1-4; D is uncertain. Between the trimmed V and J ends, which lost 5 bases and 2 bases, there was a span of 9 bases. Germline CDR1 is KGHSH and CDR2 is LQKENI. This CDR3 region has 14 residues. Using reference TRBV18 and TRBJ1-4 for the parts outside the CDR3, the full variable domain is NAGVMQNPRHLVRRRGQEARLRCSPMKGHSHVYWYRQLPEEGLKFMVYLQKENIIDESGMPKERFSAEFPKEGPSILRIQQVVRGDSAAYFCASSEQQTNEKLFFGSGTQLSVL.

This clone has just one count. The chain uses TRBV30 and TRBJ1-2; a possible D gene is TRBD1 (6 bases). This CDR3 is built from 18 residues. V lost 1 base, J lost 0 bases, and 21 bases lay in between. Germline CDR1 is GTSNPN and CDR2 is SVGIG (reference sequence). DNA of the CDR3: TGTGCCTGGAGTGCCCCTCCAGGGGCAGCAGCTACTAACTATGGCTACACCTTC. Its protein is CAWSAPPGAAATNYGYTF. The variable domain in full, with the rest retrieved from reference TRBV30 and TRBJ1-2, is SQTIHQWPATLVQPVGSPLSLECTVEGTSNPNLYWYRQAAGRGLQLLFYSVGIGQISSEVPQNLSASRPQDRQFILSSKKLLLSDSGFYLCAWSAPPGAAATNYGYTFGSGTRLTVV.

The chain is built from TRBV13 and TRBJ2-1, with TRBD2 identical over 10 bases. Germline CDR1 PRHDT, CDR2 FYEKMQ (reference sequence). Germline trimming cut 5 bases from V and 5 bases from J; bases unmatched to any gene: 12. The CDR3 is 17 residues long. In DNA form, the CDR3 reads TGTGCCAGCAGCCCCTCCTGGACTAGCGGCATAAACAATGAGCAGTTCTTC. It translates to CASSPSWTSGINNEQFF.